The 23 T cell receptor beta chains reported below all come from one sample, sequenced in a study of cytomegalovirus exposure and HLA in healthy donors. PCR employed 60 Vbeta and 13 Jbeta primers. Profiling relied on immunoSEQ multiplex PCR, and the TCRdb table lists in-frame clones only, not all of them. The data show 150,000 to 200,000 clones, under 80% seen once. The sample taken for sequencing was PBMCs. The receptors stem from a female donor in good health and CMV-seronegative.

V gene TRBV15 combines with J gene TRBJ1-5, with D hard to call. Deletions cut 0 bases from V and 4 bases from J, with 4 bases between. The CDR3 runs to 13 residues. Germline loops: CDR1 LNHNV, CDR2 YYDKDF (reference sequence). This CDR3 is CATSREENQPQHF. In nucleotides, the CDR3 is TGTGCCACCAGCAGAGAGGAGAATCAGCCCCAGCATTTT.

As for this clone: This CDR3 is also generated by other DNA sequences in the sample. This chain links TRBV28 with TRBJ1-2, with 8 bases matching TRBD1. Germline V gene data show CDR1 as MDHEN and CDR2 as SYDVKM. The junction had 4 bases not matched to a gene; V was cut back by 6 bases and J by 4 bases. The CDR3 runs to 13 residues. CDR3 coding DNA: TGTGCCAGCAGGCGCACAGGGGGCTATGGCTACACCTTC. Translation gives CASRRTGGYGYTF.

This rearrangement joins TRBV30 to TRBJ1-2; no clear D. This CDR3 is 12 amino acids long. Trimming shortened V by 0 bases and J by 7 bases, and 9 bases separated the two germline ends. Germline CDR1 is GTSNPN and CDR2 is SVGIG (reference sequence). The CDR3 coding sequence is TGTGCCTGGAGTGTATTACAGATTGGCTACACCTTC. Its protein product is CAWSVLQIGYTF.

The chain has TRBV11-2 and TRBJ1-3; 7 bases map to TRBD1. CDR1 and CDR2 from the germline V gene are SGHAT and FQNNGV. Trimming at V came to 4 bases and at J to 0 bases, leaving 9 bases not matched to a gene. The CDR3 runs to 17 residues. CDR3 amino acids: CASSSVTGAASGNTIYF. CDR3 DNA sequence: TGTGCCAGCAGCTCGGTCACAGGGGCTGCCTCTGGAAACACCATATATTTT.

The chain joins TRBV11-3 to TRBJ2-1, with 12 nucleotides matching TRBD2. The junction had 5 bases not matched to a gene; V was cut back by 0 bases and J by 5 bases. This CDR3 region has 17 residues. Germline V lookup: CDR1 SGHNT, CDR2 YENEEA. This chain's CDR3 is CASSLDEGLAGNNEQFF. For the CDR3, the DNA is TGTGCCAGCAGCTTAGACGAAGGACTAGCGGGGAACAATGAGCAGTTCTTC.

J is TRBJ1-2 and V is TRBV28, with 8 bases that match TRBD1. The CDR3 is made up of 18 amino acids. Germline CDR1 MDHEN, CDR2 SYDVKM. The junction had 18 bases not matched to a gene; V was cut back by 5 bases and J by 4 bases. The CDR3 DNA is TGTGCCAGCAGTACCTGGACAGGGAGACTCCCTCTTGGCTATGGCTACACCTTC. Protein product: CASSTWTGRLPLGYGYTF.

This rearrangement joins TRBV5-1 to TRBJ2-1; D possibly corresponds to TRBD2 (6 bases). Trimming shortened V by 5 bases and J by 9 bases, and 21 bases separated the two germline ends. This CDR3 comprises 15 residues. Looked up from germline, CDR1 is SGHRS and CDR2 is YFSETQ. The CDR3 region has the DNA TGCGCCAGCAGTTCGCAGGGCGGGAATGGGGCTGAGCAGTTCTTC. Its protein product is CASSSQGGNGAEQFF.

The V gene is TRBV9, the J gene TRBJ2-1; D is unresolved. V lost 4 bases, J lost 5 bases, and 16 bases lay in between. The CDR3 is made up of 15 amino acids. The germline V gene has CDR1 SGDLS and CDR2 YYNGEE. CDR3 sequence (DNA): TGTGCCAGCAGCCTAAGGAGTTCTGGTGACAATGAGCAGTTCTTC. It yields the protein CASSLRSSGDNEQFF.

The chain employs TRBV15 and TRBJ2-7; 7 bases align to TRBD2. The CDR3 totals 13 residues. Losses at the gene ends were 5 bases for V and 2 bases for J; bases not matched to a gene: 3. Germline V lookup: CDR1 LNHNV, CDR2 YYDKDF (reference sequence). The CDR3, as DNA: TGTGCCACCAGCCTAGCGGTAACCTACGAGCAGTACTTC. The encoded protein is CATSLAVTYEQYF.

The rearrangement links TRBV2 to TRBJ2-1; 10 bases are shared with TRBD2. V lost 0 bases and J lost 7; bases outside the gene matches: 6. This CDR3 is 16 amino acids long. Looked up from germline, CDR1 is SNHLY and CDR2 is FYNNEI. CDR3: CASSEAGLAGVNEQFF. DNA for the CDR3: TGTGCCAGCAGTGAAGCGGGTCTAGCGGGAGTTAATGAGCAGTTCTTC.

This clone was seen once. The chain carries TRBV19 and TRBJ2-3, with unresolved D. Trimming took 5 bases from V and 2 from J, leaving 5 bases between them. The CDR3 covers 12 residues. The germline gives CDR1 LNHDA, CDR2 SQIVND (reference sequence). In DNA, the CDR3 is TGTGCCAGTAGTGGCTCCACAGATACGCAGTATTTT. Translating gives CASSGSTDTQYF.

The V call is TRBV5-1, the J call TRBJ2-7; 10 nucleotides line up with TRBD1. The germline V gene encodes CDR1 SGHRS and CDR2 YFSETQ. The CDR3 sequence is 14 residues long. V trimming: 9 bases; J trimming: 6 bases; junction bases outside the gene matches: 12. The CDR3 sequence is CATKAGTGDVEQYF. The CDR3 nucleotides are TGCGCCACCAAAGCCGGGACAGGGGACGTCGAGCAGTACTTC.

The chain couples TRBV28 to TRBJ2-5; no clear D gene. Germline V gene sequence: CDR1 MDHEN, CDR2 SYDVKM. V lost 7 bases to trimming and J lost 1 base, with 10 bases between them. The CDR3 is 13 amino acids. CDR3 coding DNA: TGTGCCAGCACCCAGTCACCCCAAGAGACCCAGTACTTC. Protein: CASTQSPQETQYF.

The genes are TRBV19 and TRBJ1-5, with 7 bases aligning to TRBD1. From germline, CDR1 is LNHDA and CDR2 SQIVND (reference sequence). Trimming at V came to 0 bases and at J to 3 bases, leaving 2 bases not matched to a gene. This CDR3 is 15 amino acids long. CDR3 nucleotides: TGTGCCAGTAGTATAGAAGGGGGCCTCAATCAGCCCCAGCATTTT. Its translation: CASSIEGGLNQPQHF.

The chain links TRBV30 to TRBJ1-1; D is uncertain. Germline V CDR1 and CDR2: GTSNPN, SVGIG (reference sequence). This CDR3 spans 11 amino acids. Trimming shortened V by 2 bases and J by 8 bases, and 9 bases separated the two germline ends. The CDR3 coding sequence is TGTGCCTGGAGTCCTCGTCTAGAAGCTTTCTTT. Its protein product is CAWSPRLEAFF. Drawing the rest from reference TRBV30 and TRBJ1-1, the complete variable domain is SQTIHQWPATLVQPVGSPLSLECTVEGTSNPNLYWYRQAAGRGLQLLFYSVGIGQISSEVPQNLSASRPQDRQFILSSKKLLLSDSGFYLCAWSPRLEAFFGQGTRLTVV.

V gene TRBV6-5 combines with J gene TRBJ1-1, with D possibly TRBD1 on 5 matching bases. Trimming removed 4 bases at V and 4 bases at J, with 10 bases between. The CDR3 runs 13 residues. The germline gives CDR1 MNHEY, CDR2 SVGAGI. The CDR3 coding sequence is TGTGCCAGCAGTTCGTTGGGGGGCACTGAAGCTTTCTTT. This codes for CASSSLGGTEAFF.

The chain has TRBV18 and TRBJ2-7; D gene uncertain. Germline V gene sequence: CDR1 KGHSH, CDR2 LQKENI. V lost 2 bases, J lost 3 bases, and 8 bases lay in between. This CDR3 contains 13 residues. The CDR3 loop reads CASSPNSFYEQYF. Written as DNA, the CDR3 is TGTGCCAGCTCACCAAACAGCTTCTACGAGCAGTACTTC. Variable domain in full (rest from reference TRBV18 and TRBJ2-7): NAGVMQNPRHLVRRRGQEARLRCSPMKGHSHVYWYRQLPEEGLKFMVYLQKENIIDESGMPKERFSAEFPKEGPSILRIQQVVRGDSAAYFCASSPNSFYEQYFGPGTRLTVT.

The chain joins TRBV5-1 to TRBJ2-1; D is unclear. Germline V gene sequence: CDR1 SGHRS, CDR2 YFSETQ. Trimming stripped 0 bases from V and 8 bases from J, with 9 bases between. The CDR3 runs 13 residues. For the CDR3, the DNA is TGCGCCAGCAGCTTGGACAACGTGGATGAGCAGTTCTTC. It encodes CASSLDNVDEQFF.

A single count supports this clone. The V and J genes are TRBV4-3 and TRBJ1-5, with a possible D match to TRBD1 (5 bases). Between the trimmed V and J ends, which lost 4 bases and 2 bases, there was a span of 12 bases. The V gene's germline CDR1 is LGHNA and CDR2 YSLEER. The CDR3 loop spans 15 amino acids. In nucleotides, the CDR3 is TGCGCCAGCAGCCCTGCGACAGTCGGCAATCAGCCCCAGCATTTT. Translation gives CASSPATVGNQPQHF.

This chain connects TRBV25-1 to TRBJ1-1, with D possibly being TRBD1 (5 bases). Germline V gene lookup returns CDR1 MGHDK and CDR2 SYGVNS. V lost 1 base to trimming and J lost 0 bases, with 12 bases between them. The CDR3 consists of 16 residues. The DNA for the CDR3 is TGTGCCAGCAGTGAATTAGGAGGGGTAATGAACACTGAAGCTTTCTTT. Its protein product is CASSELGGVMNTEAFF.

V usage is TRBV6-5 and J usage is TRBJ2-7; D unresolved. This CDR3 is built from 13 residues. Deletions cut 2 bases from V and 2 bases from J, with 7 bases between. Germline loops: CDR1 MNHEY, CDR2 SVGAGI. Here the CDR3 DNA reads TGTGCCAGCAGTTACCGCGTAACCTACGAGCAGTACTTC. It specifies CASSYRVTYEQYF.

The V gene is TRBV19, the J gene TRBJ2-2; TRBD1 matches at 7 bases. CDR1 is LNHDA, CDR2 SQIVND, per germline (reference sequence). The junction had 9 bases not matched to a gene; V was cut back by 6 bases and J by 2 bases. The CDR3 has 16 residues. The CDR3 bases are TGTGCCAGTAGCTTACAGGGGAGAGCAAACACCGGGGAGCTGTTTTTT. Protein product: CASSLQGRANTGELFF.

This sequence joins TRBV5-4 and TRBJ2-1, with 10 bases that match TRBD2. V shed 4 bases and J 8 bases; nucleotides not matched to a gene: 9. The CDR3 contains 15 residues. From germline, CDR1 is SGHNT and CDR2 YYREEE (reference sequence). The CDR3 protein is CASSPQSGGADEQFF. CDR3 DNA: TGTGCCAGCAGCCCACAAAGCGGGGGGGCGGATGAGCAGTTCTTC.